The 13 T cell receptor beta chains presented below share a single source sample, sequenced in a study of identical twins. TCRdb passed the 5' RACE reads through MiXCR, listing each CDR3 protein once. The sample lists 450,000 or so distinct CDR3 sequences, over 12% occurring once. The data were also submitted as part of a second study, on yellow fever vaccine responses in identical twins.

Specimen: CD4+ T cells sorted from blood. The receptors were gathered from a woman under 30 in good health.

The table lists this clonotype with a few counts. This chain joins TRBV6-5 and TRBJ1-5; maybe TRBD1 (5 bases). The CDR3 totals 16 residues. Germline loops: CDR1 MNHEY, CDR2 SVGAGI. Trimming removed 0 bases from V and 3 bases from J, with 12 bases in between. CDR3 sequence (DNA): TGTGCCAGCAGTTACTCGATTGACAGCTACAATCAGCCCCAGCATTTT. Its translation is CASSYSIDSYNQPQHF.

The CDR3 nucleotides are TGCAGTGCTGAGCTGGGGGGCTTAAGAGAGACCCAGTACTTC. It is translated as CSAELGGLRETQYF. The V call is TRBV20-1, the J call TRBJ2-5, with D perhaps assigned TRBD1 or TRBD2 (6 bases each). The CDR3 sequence is 14 residues long. CDR1 is DFQATT and CDR2 is SNEGSKA in the germline V gene (reference sequence). The V and J ends lost 5 bases and 4 bases respectively, with 17 bases between them.

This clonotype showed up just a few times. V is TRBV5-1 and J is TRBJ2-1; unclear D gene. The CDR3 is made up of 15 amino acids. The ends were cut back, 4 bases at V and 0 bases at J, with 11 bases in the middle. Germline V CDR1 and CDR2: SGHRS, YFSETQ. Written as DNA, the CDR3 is TGCGCCAGCAGCGCCGAGGCAAGCTCCTACAATGAGCAGTTCTTC. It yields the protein CASSAEASSYNEQFF.

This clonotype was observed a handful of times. The CDR3 is CASSQDLPRGSLAQGQYF. CDR3 DNA sequence: TGTGCCAGCAGCCAAGATCTTCCGCGGGGAAGCCTGGCCCAGGGGCAGTATTTT. This chain connects TRBV3-1 to TRBJ2-3; D possibly corresponds to TRBD2 (6 bases). Trimming stripped 0 bases from V and 11 bases from J, with 27 bases between. In germline, CDR1 is LGHDT, CDR2 YNNKEL (reference sequence). This CDR3 has 18 amino acids.

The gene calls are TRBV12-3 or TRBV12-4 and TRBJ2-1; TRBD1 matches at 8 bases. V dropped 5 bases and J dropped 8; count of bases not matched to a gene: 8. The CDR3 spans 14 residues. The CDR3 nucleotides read TGTGCCAGCAGTCCCCGACAGGGGCTGGATGAGCAGTTCTTC. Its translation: CASSPRQGLDEQFF.

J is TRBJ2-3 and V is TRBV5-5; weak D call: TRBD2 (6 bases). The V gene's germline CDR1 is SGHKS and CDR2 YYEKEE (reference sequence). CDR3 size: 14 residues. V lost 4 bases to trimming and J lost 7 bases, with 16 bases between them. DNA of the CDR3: TGTGCCAGCAGCCCGGGACTGCCACCCTATACGCAGTATTTT. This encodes CASSPGLPPYTQYF.

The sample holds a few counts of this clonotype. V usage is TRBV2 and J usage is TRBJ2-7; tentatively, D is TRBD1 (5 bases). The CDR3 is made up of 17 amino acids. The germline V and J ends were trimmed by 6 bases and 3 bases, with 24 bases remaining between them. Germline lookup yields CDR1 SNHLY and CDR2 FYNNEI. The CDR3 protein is CASRQGPSTFLYYEQYF. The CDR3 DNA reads TGTGCCAGCAGGCAGGGTCCCTCTACTTTCCTCTACTACGAGCAGTACTTC.

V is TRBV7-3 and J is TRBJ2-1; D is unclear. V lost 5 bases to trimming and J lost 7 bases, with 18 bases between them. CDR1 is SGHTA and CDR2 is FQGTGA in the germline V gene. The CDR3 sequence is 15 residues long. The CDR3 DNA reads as TGTGCCAGCAGCGGAGTGAGTACCGGGCGGAATGAGCAGTTCTTC. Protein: CASSGVSTGRNEQFF.

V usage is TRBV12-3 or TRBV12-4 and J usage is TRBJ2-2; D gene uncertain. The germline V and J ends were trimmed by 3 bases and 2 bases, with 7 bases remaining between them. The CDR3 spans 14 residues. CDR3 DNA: TGTGCCAGCAGTTTTGACTCCAACACCGGGGAGCTGTTTTTT. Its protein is CASSFDSNTGELFF.

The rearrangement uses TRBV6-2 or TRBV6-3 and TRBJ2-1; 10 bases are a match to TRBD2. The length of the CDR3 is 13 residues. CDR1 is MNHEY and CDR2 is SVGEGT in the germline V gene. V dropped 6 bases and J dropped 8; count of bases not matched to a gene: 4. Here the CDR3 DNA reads TGTGCCAGCAGACCTAGCGGGAGTCATGAGCAGTTCTTC. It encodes CASRPSGSHEQFF.

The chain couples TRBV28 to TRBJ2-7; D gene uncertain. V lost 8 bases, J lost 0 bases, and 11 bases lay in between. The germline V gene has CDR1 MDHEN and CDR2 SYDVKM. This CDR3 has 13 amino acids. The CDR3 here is CASGSVSSYEQYF. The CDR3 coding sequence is TGTGCCAGCGGTTCCGTTAGCTCCTACGAGCAGTACTTC.

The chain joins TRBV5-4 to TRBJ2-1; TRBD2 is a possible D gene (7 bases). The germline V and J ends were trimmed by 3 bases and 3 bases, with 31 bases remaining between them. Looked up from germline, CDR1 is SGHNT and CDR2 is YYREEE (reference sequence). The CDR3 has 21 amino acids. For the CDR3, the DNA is TGTGCCAGCAGCTGGAACAGCGGGGTTATGTCGGGGGGCGGGCTCTACAATGAGCAGTTCTTC. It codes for CASSWNSGVMSGGGLYNEQFF.

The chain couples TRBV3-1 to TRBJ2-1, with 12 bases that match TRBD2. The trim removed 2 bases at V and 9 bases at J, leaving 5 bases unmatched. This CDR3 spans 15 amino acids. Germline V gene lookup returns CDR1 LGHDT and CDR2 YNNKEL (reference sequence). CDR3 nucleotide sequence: TGTGCCAGCAGCCAACTAGCGGGGGGGCCGAGTGAGCAGTTCTTC. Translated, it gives CASSQLAGGPSEQFF.